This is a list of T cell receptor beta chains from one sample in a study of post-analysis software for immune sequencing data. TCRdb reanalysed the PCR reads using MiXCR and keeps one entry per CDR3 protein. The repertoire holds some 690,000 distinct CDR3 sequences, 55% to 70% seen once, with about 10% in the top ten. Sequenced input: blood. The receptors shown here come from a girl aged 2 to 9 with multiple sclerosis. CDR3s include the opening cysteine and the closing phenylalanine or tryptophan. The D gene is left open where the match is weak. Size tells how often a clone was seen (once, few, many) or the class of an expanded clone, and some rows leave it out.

CSAQPGGGGYNEQFF	TGCAGTGCCCAGCCAGGGGGAGGGGGGTACAATGAGCAGTTCTTC	TRBV20-1	.	15	TRBJ2-1	.
CASSTRTGAPNQPQHF	TGTGCCAGCAGCACCCGGACAGGGGCCCCCAATCAGCCCCAGCATTTT	TRBV4-2	few	16	TRBJ1-5	TRBD1
CASRPGTGLDEQFF	TGCGCCAGCAGACCCGGGACAGGGTTAGATGAGCAGTTCTTC	TRBV5-1	few	14	TRBJ2-1	TRBD1
CASSERNRRSEQFF	TGTGCCAGCAGTGAAAGGAACAGGCGAAGTGAGCAGTTCTTC	TRBV25-1	few	14	TRBJ2-1	.
CSGDGWMGNEQFF	TGCAGCGGGGACGGGTGGATGGGCAATGAGCAGTTCTTC	TRBV29-1	.	13	TRBJ2-1	.
CSSRDREFGYTF	TGCAGCTCACGAGACAGGGAGTTTGGCTACACCTTC	TRBV29-1	.	12	TRBJ1-2	TRBD1
CATSDPSGRAPNEQFF	TGTGCCACCAGTGACCCTAGCGGGAGGGCCCCCAATGAGCAGTTCTTC	TRBV24-1	few	16	TRBJ2-1	TRBD2
CASSEQGGTNEKLFF	TGTGCCAGCAGTGAGCAAGGGGGGACTAATGAAAAACTGTTTTTT	TRBV6-1	.	15	TRBJ1-4	.
CASRGGLAVSYNEQYF	TGTGCCAGCAGGGGGGGGCTAGCGGTCTCCTACAATGAGCAGTACTTC	TRBV11-2	.	16	TRBJ2-5	.
CASSAHVDSPNTEAFF	TGTGCCAGCAGCGCCCATGTCGATAGCCCGAACACTGAAGCTTTCTTT	TRBV6-1	.	16	TRBJ1-1	.
CSARDPGQGDEQYF	TGCAGTGCTAGAGACCCGGGACAGGGGGACGAGCAGTACTTC	TRBV20-1	.	14	TRBJ2-7	TRBD1
CASSDWTSGEETQYF	TGTGCCAGCAGTGACTGGACTAGCGGGGAAGAGACCCAGTACTTC	TRBV2	.	15	TRBJ2-5	TRBD2
CASSLALGRSSYNEQFF	TGTGCCAGCAGCTTGGCCCTTGGACGGAGCTCCTACAATGAGCAGTTCTTC	TRBV5-6	.	17	TRBJ2-1	.
CSAHSLAGVSGNKQFF	TGCAGTGCTCATTCATTAGCGGGAGTAAGTGGGAATAAGCAGTTCTTC	TRBV20-1	few	16	TRBJ2-1	TRBD2
CSVAVQGAQDEQFF	TGCAGCGTTGCAGTACAGGGGGCGCAGGATGAGCAGTTCTTC	TRBV29-1	.	14	TRBJ2-1	TRBD1
CSARFQGETQYF	TGCAGTGCTAGATTCCAGGGCGAGACCCAGTACTTC	TRBV20-1	.	12	TRBJ2-5	.
CSARDFRLSRTGRSGYTF	TGCAGTGCTAGAGATTTCAGACTTAGTAGGACAGGGAGGTCTGGCTACACCTTC	TRBV20-1	.	18	TRBJ1-2	TRBD1
CASSLVPLEAFF	TGTGCCAGCAGCTTAGTCCCCCTCGAAGCTTTCTTT	TRBV7-2	few	12	TRBJ1-1	.
CASSFQRGTDTQYF	TGTGCCAGCAGCTTTCAACGAGGCACAGATACGCAGTATTTT	TRBV7-2	.	14	TRBJ2-3	.
CASSQDWPSVFSYEQYF	TGCGCCAGCAGCCAAGATTGGCCTAGCGTCTTCTCCTACGAGCAGTACTTC	TRBV4-1	.	17	TRBJ2-7	.
CSVRDRAGEKLFF	TGCAGCGTCCGGGACAGGGCCGGGGAAAAACTGTTTTTT	TRBV29-1	.	13	TRBJ1-4	TRBD1
CASSQGAQTSVNNEQFF	TGTGCCAGCAGCCAGGGAGCCCAAACTAGCGTTAACAATGAGCAGTTCTTC	TRBV4-2	.	17	TRBJ2-1	TRBD2
CSAPGLPNEQFF	TGCAGTGCCCCGGGACTTCCCAATGAGCAGTTCTTC	TRBV20-1	.	12	TRBJ2-1	.
CASSGSLAGEAAYNEQFF	TGCGCCAGCAGCGGTAGTCTAGCGGGAGAGGCGGCCTACAATGAGCAGTTCTTC	TRBV5-1	.	18	TRBJ2-1	TRBD2
CATRITRGDRTDTQYF	TGTGCCACCAGGATTACTCGAGGGGACCGTACAGATACGCAGTATTTT	TRBV6-5	.	16	TRBJ2-3	.
CASSQDDGRASGRNEQYF	TGTGCCAGCAGCCAAGATGATGGCCGGGCTAGCGGGAGAAACGAGCAGTACTTC	TRBV4-2	many	18	TRBJ2-7	TRBD2
CASSFAGPGGGYTF	TGTGCCAGCAGCTTCGCGGGACCTGGCGGAGGCTACACCTTC	TRBV7-9	.	14	TRBJ1-2	.
CASSYSGGFKLYNEQFF	TGTGCCAGCAGTTACTCGGGAGGGTTTAAGCTATACAATGAGCAGTTCTTC	TRBV6-5	.	17	TRBJ2-1	TRBD2
CASSLVTGTDEQFF	TGCGCCAGCAGCTTGGTCACAGGGACGGATGAGCAGTTCTTC	TRBV5-1	few	14	TRBJ2-1	.